This entry describes one T cell receptor beta chain. This clone occurred a few times. Its antigen has not been determined. No base quality values were provided; no much bigger clone lies one nucleotide off. The trial excluded patients who had a history of autoimmune disease or were on systemic immunosuppression. Peripheral blood for TCR sequencing was collected from all dose cohorts at baseline, on cycle 4 day 1, and on cycle 7 day 1. The samples were drawn from a first-in-human, open-label, multicenter phase I dose-escalation trial of ivuxolimab. Adults with locally advanced or metastatic head and neck squamous cell, hepatocellular, melanoma or renal cell carcinoma were enrolled in the trial. Before TCR sequencing, CD4+ T cells and CD8+ T cells from peripheral blood were sorted into separate populations. V has 0 bases trimmed and J has 2 bases trimmed; junction bases matching no gene number 2. Via the germline V gene, CDR1 is SGHRS and CDR2 YFSETQ. Spanning cysteine to phenylalanine, the CDR3 consists of 15 amino acids. Left in the record is the CDR3 DNA by itself, 45 bases read in frame from the first base.

Genomic DNA was isolated from the sorted cells so that the TCRbeta CDR3 region could be sequenced. The immunoSEQ Assay was used to sequence the TCRbeta CDR3 regions. TCRdb's version of the immuneACCESS table is confined to in-frame rearrangements and falls short of the full clone set. An unresolved V gene accounts for under half of the shortfall where checked; the remainder is of unknown origin. The sample includes under 45,000 clones, with 65% to 75% observed a single time. About a fifth of the sample is held by the ten biggest clonotypes. The sample comes from a study of OX40 agonist ivuxolimab in advanced cancers. Background on the whole study: Ivuxolimab was an agonistic, fully human IgG2 monoclonal antibody directed against OX40 (CD134), a costimulatory receptor. Three dose-escalation patients achieved partial responses, one with hepatocellular carcinoma and two with cutaneous melanoma. The paper covers the monotherapy dose-escalation part of the phase I ivuxolimab trial, which included N ≈ 50 patients. Patients were allowed to have had prior anti-PD-1, anti-PD-L1 or anti-CTLA-4 therapy, and more than 30% of the dose-escalation patients had previously received checkpoint inhibitors. Among the approximately 50 dose-escalation patients, about 19 had hepatocellular carcinoma, roughly 15 melanoma, 9 renal cell carcinoma and 9 head and neck cancer. Intravenous ivuxolimab was administered to patients every 2 weeks at six dose levels: 0.01, 0.1, 0.3, 1.5, 3 and 10 mg/kg. The purpose of peripheral TCRbeta sequencing was to test whether ivuxolimab changed TCR sequence diversity and led to clonal T-cell expansion. The dose-escalation cohort was about 83% male with a mean age of about 60 years, ranging from 23 to 79. Paper-wide results and their limitations: In the 0.1-3.0 mg/kg groups, partial responders were among the patients with the lowest normalized peripheral clonal expansion, particularly in CD8+ T cells. The antigen specificity of the clonally expanded peripheral T cells was not determined. Clonal expansion of both CD4+ and CD8+ blood T cells was observed from baseline to week 6 at doses 0.1 to 3.0 mg/kg. On average, CD8+ T cells showed more expanded clones than CD4+ T cells after ivuxolimab. Low levels of normalized T-cell clonal expansion were also seen in some patients who did not respond.

The receptor's source is an adult with an advanced solid tumor such as melanoma, head and neck, liver or kidney cancer. The chain is assembled from TRBV5-1 and TRBJ1-5, with 7 bases in between that match TRBD1. The material was CD4+ or CD8+ T cells sorted from blood, obtained in a trial of the OX40 agonist ivuxolimab. The DNA sequence is TGCGCCAGCAGCTTGGATGGACAGGGCAATCAGCCCCAGCATTTT. It translates to CASSLDGQGNQPQHF.